At least ten counts were recorded for the clone carrying this T cell receptor (beta chain). Its antigen is unknown. Clinicians diagnosed patients from clinical symptoms, serum thyroxine and TRAb, thyroid ultrasound and orbital computed tomography. It was RNA transcripts that yielded the amplified TCR beta CDR3 regions. HTBI primers drove first-round RT-PCR of the TCR CDR3. TCRdb re-analysed the multiplex PCR reads in MiXCR, keeping a single row per CDR3 protein. The data contain about 560,000 distinct CDR3 sequences, approximately 15% of them singletons. This sample was taken from a study of T cells in Graves' hyperthyroidism and ophthalmopathy. Germline values: CDR1 DFQATT, CDR2 SNEGSKA (reference sequence). The CDR3 is 14 residues long. The V end was cut by 4 bases, the J end by 1 base, with 13 bases between. General observations from the study: Most clonotypes expanded in the thyroid (above 0.001) were also present in blood.

The chain has TRBV20-1 and TRBJ1-1, with D possibly TRBD1 on 6 matching bases. The material sequenced was blood. This receptor was obtained from a woman aged 18 to 35 with Graves' hyperthyroidism. CDR3 nucleotide sequence: TGCAGTGCTACCCGGGGACACCAGAACACTGAAGCTTTCTTT. Protein sequence: CSATRGHQNTEAFF.